The source of this TCR beta chain is a study of technical replicates of blood from several donors. The germline V gene encodes CDR1 LGHNA and CDR2 YSLEER. Trimming took 1 base from V and 7 from J, leaving 8 bases between them. The CDR3 runs 13 residues. Data came from immunoSEQ multiplex PCR; TCRdb stores just in-frame clones and leaves some out. The sample has about 80,000 clones, around nine tenths seen once. The chain recombines TRBV4-3 with TRBJ1-3; no clear D gene. What was sequenced was T cells isolated from PBMCs. The clonotype comes from a human donor in good health. The CDR3 DNA follows: TGCGCCAGCAGCCAAGTAGTGGGCAACACCATATATTTT. The encoded protein is CASSQVVGNTIYF.